This TCR beta chain comes out of a study of cytomegalovirus exposure and HLA in healthy donors. The overall study: Unique TCRs from HLA-typed donors, 80 million to 100 million of them, were held in an early data release.

For this clone: Its antigen is not known.

Overall study results and limits: Most TCRs appeared rarely, but some public TCRs recurred in many donors. Later analysis identified some 16,000 TCR beta sequences associated with HLA alleles, using a false discovery rate threshold of 0.05. Diagnosis of cytomegalovirus status made by the classifier reportedly showed high specificity and sensitivity.

60 Vbeta and 13 Jbeta primers were used in PCR. Method: immunoSEQ multiplex PCR; TCRdb's copy keeps in-frame clones and lacks some. Here the sample spans about 120,000 clones, 60% to 85% being singletons. The CDR3 consists of 16 residues. Germline V gene sequence: CDR1 SGHTA, CDR2 FQGNSA. The ends lost 5 bases at V and 4 bases at J; junction bases unmatched: 5. Input material: PBMCs. This receptor was identified in a middle-aged man in good health and CMV-seropositive. V and J are TRBV7-2 and TRBJ2-2; 12 nucleotides agree with TRBD2. In DNA, the CDR3 is TGTGCCAGCAGCCAGACTAGCGGGGGCGCCACCGGGGAGCTGTTTTTT. This sequence encodes CASSQTSGGATGELFF.